The 10 T cell receptor beta chains below come from one sample, sequenced in a study of spatial heterogeneity in lung cancer. Time point defined: sample taken at primary tumor resection. Whole RNA, isolated from tumor, nontumor lung or frozen PBMC, was sequenced without prior sorting. TCRdb re-called the 5' RACE reads through MiXCR, storing one row per CDR3 protein. In the table there are under 13,000 distinct CDR3 sequences, around 22% of which are singletons. Sequences were derived from PBMCs, sampled at surgery. Receptors were obtained from a female donor with early-stage non-small cell lung cancer.

The genes are TRBV20-1 and TRBJ1-1; D might be TRBD1 (5 bases). V was cut by 0 bases and J by 5 bases, with 13 bases left in between. CDR3 length: 14 residues. Germline values: CDR1 DFQATT, CDR2 SNEGSKA (reference sequence). CDR3 in amino acids: CSARDPGGDTEAFF. CDR3 nucleotides: TGCAGTGCTAGAGATCCGGGGGGGGATACTGAAGCTTTCTTT.

The chain recombines TRBV20-1 with TRBJ1-2; 10 nucleotides align to TRBD1. Trimming cost V 1 base and J 7 bases; bases outside gene matches: 3. The CDR3 covers 13 residues. The germline CDR1 and CDR2 sequences are DFQATT and SNEGSKA (reference sequence). CDR3 coding DNA: TGCAGTGCTAGAGGGGGACAGGGGCCTGGCTACACCTTC. Its protein is CSARGGQGPGYTF.

The chain uses TRBV12-3 or TRBV12-4 and TRBJ2-7, with D tentatively TRBD2 (5 bases). The CDR3 covers 13 residues. Trimming shortened V by 9 bases and J by 5 bases, and 17 bases separated the two germline ends. CDR3: CARRTLLAHEQYF. The CDR3 DNA sequence: TGTGCCAGGAGAACTCTGCTAGCCCACGAGCAGTACTTC.

This clonotype was counted between two and nine times. The genes are TRBV29-1 and TRBJ2-7; 12 nucleotides align to TRBD1. Germline CDR1 is SQVTM and CDR2 is ANQGSEA. Losses at the gene ends were 6 bases for V and 6 bases for J; bases not matched to a gene: 9. The CDR3 contains 14 residues. The CDR3 is CSVKTGTGGSEQYF. CDR3 DNA sequence: TGCAGCGTGAAAACCGGGACAGGGGGCTCCGAGCAGTACTTC.

This clonotype is termed medium-sized. The rearrangement links TRBV6-2 or TRBV6-3 to TRBJ2-7; D remains unclear. Trimming removed 5 bases from V and 6 bases from J, with 8 bases in between. The CDR3 has 11 amino acids. Germline values: CDR1 MNHEY, CDR2 SVGEGT. In DNA form, the CDR3 reads TGTGCCAGCAGTCACTTGGGCGAGCAGTACTTC. It yields the protein CASSHLGEQYF.

This clonotype was counted only a few times. The rearrangement uses TRBV5-1 and TRBJ1-5, with 8 positions matching TRBD1. The CDR3 totals 12 residues. Germline lookup yields CDR1 SGHRS and CDR2 YFSETQ. The trim removed 1 base at V and 9 bases at J, leaving 0 bases unmatched. The CDR3 coding sequence is TGCGCCAGCAGCTTGACAGGGGGGCCCCAGCATTTT. Protein: CASSLTGGPQHF.

The chain has TRBV7-2 and TRBJ2-5; no definite D call. The germline CDR1 and CDR2 sequences are SGHTA and FQGNSA. V was shortened by 5 bases and J by 4 bases, with 11 bases between the two germline ends. The CDR3 runs 13 residues. For the CDR3, the DNA is TGTGCCAGCAGCCTCTCTCAGCCAGAGACCCAGTACTTC. Its translation is CASSLSQPETQYF.

This clonotype showed up just a few times. This chain joins TRBV20-1 and TRBJ1-5; D ambiguous. V was shortened by 3 bases and J by 6 bases, with 12 bases between the two germline ends. The germline V gene encodes CDR1 DFQATT and CDR2 SNEGSKA (reference sequence). This CDR3 spans 13 amino acids. The CDR3, as DNA: TGCAGTGCTAGTCCGGAGGGCGGTCAGCCCCAGCATTTT. This translates into CSASPEGGQPQHF.

The CDR3 sequence is CATRETGGTEAFF. DNA of the CDR3: TGTGCCACCCGAGAGACAGGGGGCACTGAAGCTTTCTTT. This rearrangement joins TRBV6-5 to TRBJ1-1; 9 positions match TRBD1. Germline V gives CDR1 MNHEY, CDR2 SVGAGI. J was trimmed by 4 bases and V by 10 bases; bases with no gene match: 7. There are 13 residues in the CDR3.

This rearrangement joins TRBV24-1 to TRBJ1-3; D remains unclear. V lost 9 bases to trimming and J lost 0 bases, with 11 bases between them. This CDR3 region has 14 residues. CDR1 is KGHDR, CDR2 SFDVKD, per germline. This CDR3 reads CATYTPNSGNTIYF. The DNA for the CDR3 is TGTGCCACCTACACGCCGAACTCTGGAAACACCATATATTTT.